A single sample gave rise to the 15 T cell receptor beta chains below, sequenced in a study of T cell responses to AZD1222 COVID-19 vaccine (dated by TCRdb to the early 2020s). Libraries were prepared through the immunoSEQ multiplex PCR assay. Not all clones reach the TCRdb copy of this immuneACCESS table, which keeps in-frame sequences only. Checked studies attribute under half of the gap to unresolved V genes and leave the rest unexplained. This sample holds around 170,000 clones; roughly 93% were observed only once. The leading ten clones occupy 0.99% of the sample. Explained via the paper, the time point label denotes: baseline before first vaccination. Sequencing was performed on peripheral blood, taken on day 0 of AZD1222 vaccination. These TCRs come from an adult in good health.

This chain uses TRBV10-2 with TRBJ2-3; 16 nucleotides align to TRBD2. With 2 bases clipped from V and 3 bases from J, the junction kept 8 bases outside the gene matches. The CDR3 is 19 residues long. The germline gives CDR1 WSHSY, CDR2 SAAADI. This chain's CDR3 is CASSEVPRGLAGGTDTQYF. In nucleotides, the CDR3 is TGCGCCAGCAGTGAGGTTCCCAGGGGACTAGCGGGAGGGACAGATACGCAGTATTTT.

The DNA for the CDR3 is TGTGCCAGCAGCTTAACGTTGGGGCTAGCGGAGTACAATGAGCAGTTCTTC. It encodes CASSLTLGLAEYNEQFF. The V gene is TRBV7-3, the J gene TRBJ2-1, with 7 nucleotides matching TRBD2. J was trimmed by 4 bases and V by 0 bases; bases with no gene match: 9. The CDR3 covers 17 residues. Germline assignment: CDR1 SGHTA and CDR2 FQGTGA.

In DNA form, the CDR3 reads TGTGCCAGCAGCCAAGATCTTCAGGGAGGAACTGAAGCTTTCTTT. Translating gives CASSQDLQGGTEAFF. The chain links TRBV4-2 to TRBJ1-1, with D possibly being TRBD1 (5 bases). In germline, CDR1 is LGHNA, CDR2 YNFKEQ. The CDR3 loop spans 15 amino acids. Trimming shortened V by 0 bases and J by 5 bases, and 13 bases separated the two germline ends.

The chain has TRBV7-9 and TRBJ2-7, with D tentatively TRBD1 or TRBD2 (5 bases each). This CDR3 has 12 amino acids. Trimming removed 1 base from V and 11 bases from J, with 12 bases in between. Germline loops: CDR1 SEHNR, CDR2 FQNEAQ (reference sequence). CDR3 sequence reads: CASSLGGVDKYF. The CDR3 coding sequence is TGTGCCAGCAGCTTAGGAGGGGTTGACAAGTACTTC.

The chain couples TRBV6-5 to TRBJ1-1, with D perhaps matching TRBD1 (5 bases). V dropped 2 bases and J dropped 7 bases, with 14 bases sitting between them. The CDR3 spans 14 residues. Germline values: CDR1 MNHEY, CDR2 SVGAGI. The CDR3 bases are TGTGCCAGCAGTTACATGACAGCCCTGGATGAAGCTTTCTTT. It is translated as CASSYMTALDEAFF.

This rearrangement joins TRBV28 to TRBJ2-5; 8 nucleotides agree with TRBD2. There are 17 residues in the CDR3. V lost 3 bases and J lost 0; bases outside the gene matches: 9. Germline CDR1 is MDHEN and CDR2 is SYDVKM. CDR3 sequence (DNA): TGTGCCAGCAGTTTGTATGGGGCTAGCGGGTACCAAGAGACCCAGTACTTC. It codes for CASSLYGASGYQETQYF.

Worth noting for this clone: One junction end does not reproduce the germline sequence, and a read error may be involved. The J gene is TRBJ1-2, the V gene TRBV5-6, with D perhaps TRBD1 (6 bases). CDR1 and CDR2 from the germline V gene are SGHDT and YYEEEE. The CDR3 is 11 residues long. The DNA of the CDR3 is TGTGCCAGCAGCATAGGACAGCAGCAAGATTTC. Protein sequence: CASSIGQQQDF.

The gene calls are TRBV7-9 and TRBJ2-3, with a tentative D call TRBD1 (5 bases). CDR1 and CDR2 from the germline V gene are SEHNR and FQNEAQ (reference sequence). This CDR3 spans 17 amino acids. V was pared by 3 bases and J by 0 bases, with 16 bases between. The CDR3 region has the DNA TGTGCCAGCAGCTTGGCTCAGGGCTCCTCTAGCACAGATACGCAGTATTTT. This codes for CASSLAQGSSSTDTQYF.

The gene calls are TRBV15 and TRBJ1-2; D is uncertain. Trimming cost V 0 bases and J 6 bases, with 8 bases left between them. The CDR3 has 13 amino acids. Per the germline V gene, CDR1 is LNHNV and CDR2 is YYDKDF (reference sequence). CDR3 amino acids: CATSRDLANGYTF. In nucleotides, the CDR3 is TGTGCCACCAGCAGAGATCTCGCAAATGGCTACACCTTC.

This clone was counted only a few times. This chain connects TRBV7-9 to TRBJ1-2; D is unclear. CDR3 size: 14 residues. V was shortened by 5 bases and J by 2 bases, with 12 bases between the two germline ends. Germline CDR1 and CDR2: SEHNR and FQNEAQ (reference sequence). The CDR3 protein is CASSPTTLNYGYTF. For the CDR3, the DNA is TGTGCCAGCAGCCCCACGACACTAAACTATGGCTACACCTTC.

The rearrangement joins TRBV28 to TRBJ1-1; no definite D call. Germline CDR1 reads MDHEN; CDR2 reads SYDVKM. Deletions cut 1 base from V and 4 bases from J, with 16 bases between. CDR3 size: 16 residues. The CDR3 sequence: CASSLLAKPGGTEAFF. In DNA form, the CDR3 reads TGTGCCAGCAGTTTATTGGCCAAACCCGGCGGCACTGAAGCTTTCTTT. Full variable domain (missing parts from reference TRBV28 and TRBJ1-1): DVKVTQSSRYLVKRTGEKVFLECVQDMDHENMFWYRQDPGLGLRLIYFSYDVKMKEKGDIPEGYSVSREKKERFSLILESASTNQTSMYLCASSLLAKPGGTEAFFGQGTRLTVV.

The gene calls are TRBV3-1 (or the pseudogene TRBV3-2) and TRBJ1-2; D call uncertain. Trimming shortened V by 1 base and J by 4 bases, and 7 bases separated the two germline ends. Germline CDR1 reads LGHDT; CDR2 reads YNNKEL (reference sequence). CDR3 length: 13 residues. For the CDR3, the DNA is TGTGCCAGCAGCCAAGTCGGCTCCTATGGCTACACCTTC. Amino acid sequence: CASSQVGSYGYTF.

The V call is TRBV10-3, the J call TRBJ1-6; 10 bases match TRBD1. This CDR3 has 14 amino acids. Per germline, CDR1 ENHRY and CDR2 SYGVKD. Germline trimming cut 6 bases from V and 5 bases from J; bases unmatched to any gene: 1. The CDR3 sequence is CAIRGTGDNSPLHF. The DNA for the CDR3 is TGTGCCATCAGGGGGACAGGGGATAATTCACCCCTCCACTTT.

Only a few counts were recorded for this clone. The rearrangement uses TRBV5-1 and TRBJ2-7; maybe TRBD2 (5 bases). Germline V CDR1 and CDR2: SGHRS, YFSETQ. The CDR3 spans 13 residues. The V end was cut by 4 bases, the J end by 8 bases, with 16 bases between. This CDR3 is CASSPDHEGKQYF. CDR3 DNA: TGCGCCAGCAGCCCGGACCATGAGGGAAAGCAGTACTTC.

This chain links TRBV12-5 with TRBJ2-7; D possibly corresponds to TRBD2 (6 bases). Trimming took off 5 bases at V and 3 bases at J, with 20 bases between the two ends. The CDR3 has 16 amino acids. Germline CDR1 reads LGHNT; CDR2 reads FRNRAP. The CDR3 DNA reads as TGTGCTAGTGGTCCCCCCATGGAGGGCCGGTACTACGAGCAGTACTTC. This gives the protein CASGPPMEGRYYEQYF.